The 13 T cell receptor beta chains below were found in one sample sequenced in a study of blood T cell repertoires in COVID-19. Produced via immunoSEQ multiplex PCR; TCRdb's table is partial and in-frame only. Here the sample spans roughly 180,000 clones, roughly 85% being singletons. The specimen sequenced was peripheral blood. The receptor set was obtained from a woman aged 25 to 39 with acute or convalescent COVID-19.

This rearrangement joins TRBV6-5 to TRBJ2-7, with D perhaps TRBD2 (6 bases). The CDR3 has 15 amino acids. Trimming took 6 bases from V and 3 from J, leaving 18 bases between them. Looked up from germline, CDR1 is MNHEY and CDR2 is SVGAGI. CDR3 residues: CASRRGTVPFYEQYF. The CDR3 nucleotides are TGTGCCAGCAGACGCGGGACTGTACCCTTCTACGAGCAGTACTTC.

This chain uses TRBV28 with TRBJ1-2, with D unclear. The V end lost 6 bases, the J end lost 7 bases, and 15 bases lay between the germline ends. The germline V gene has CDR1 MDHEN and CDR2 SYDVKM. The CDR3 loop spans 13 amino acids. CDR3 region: CASSTDSAPGYTF. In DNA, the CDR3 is TGTGCCAGCAGCACCGACTCTGCTCCTGGCTACACCTTC.

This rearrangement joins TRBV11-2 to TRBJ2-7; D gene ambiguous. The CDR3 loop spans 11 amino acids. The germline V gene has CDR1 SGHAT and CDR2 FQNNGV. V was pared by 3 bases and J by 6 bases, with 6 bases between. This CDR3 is CASSFSSEQYF. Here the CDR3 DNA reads TGTGCCAGCAGCTTTTCCAGCGAGCAGTACTTC.

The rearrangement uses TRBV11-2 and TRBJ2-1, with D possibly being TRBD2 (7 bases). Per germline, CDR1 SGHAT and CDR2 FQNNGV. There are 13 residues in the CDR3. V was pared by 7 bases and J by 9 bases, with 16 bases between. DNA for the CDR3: TGTGCCAGCAAGGGGGGGCTAGCCGGTGAGCAGTTCTTC. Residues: CASKGGLAGEQFF.

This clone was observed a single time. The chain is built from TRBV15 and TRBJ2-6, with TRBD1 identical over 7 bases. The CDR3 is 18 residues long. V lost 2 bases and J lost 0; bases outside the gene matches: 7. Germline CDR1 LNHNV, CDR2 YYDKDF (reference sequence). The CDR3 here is CATSRPGQTLSGANVLTF. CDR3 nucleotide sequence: TGTGCCACCAGCAGACCGGGACAGACCCTCTCTGGGGCCAACGTCCTGACTTTC.

The CDR3: CASNAGQGSYEQYF. The CDR3, as DNA: TGTGCCAGCAACGCGGGACAGGGATCCTACGAGCAGTACTTC. V is TRBV14 and J is TRBJ2-7, with 9 bases identical to TRBD1. With 7 bases clipped from V and 1 base from J, the junction kept 5 bases outside the gene matches. This CDR3 contains 14 residues. CDR1 and CDR2 from the germline V gene are SGHDN and FVKESK.

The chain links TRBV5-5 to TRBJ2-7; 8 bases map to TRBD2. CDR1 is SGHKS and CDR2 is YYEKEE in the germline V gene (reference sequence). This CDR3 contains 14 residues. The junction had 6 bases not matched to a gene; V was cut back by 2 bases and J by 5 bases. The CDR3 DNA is TGTGCCAGCAGCTTAGTAGCGGGATCAGACGAGCAGTACTTC. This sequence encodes CASSLVAGSDEQYF. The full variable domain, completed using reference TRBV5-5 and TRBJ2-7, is DAGVTQSPTHLIKTRGQQVTLRCSPISGHKSVSWYQQVLGQGPQFIFQYYEKEERGRGNFPDRFSARQFPNYSSELNVNALLLGDSALYLCASSLVAGSDEQYFGPGTRLTVT.

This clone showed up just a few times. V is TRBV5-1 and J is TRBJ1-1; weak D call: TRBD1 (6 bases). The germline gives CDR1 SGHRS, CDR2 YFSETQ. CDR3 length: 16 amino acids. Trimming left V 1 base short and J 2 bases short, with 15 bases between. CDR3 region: CASSLTLQGRNTEAFF. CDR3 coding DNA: TGCGCCAGCAGCTTGACTCTCCAGGGGAGAAACACTGAAGCTTTCTTT.

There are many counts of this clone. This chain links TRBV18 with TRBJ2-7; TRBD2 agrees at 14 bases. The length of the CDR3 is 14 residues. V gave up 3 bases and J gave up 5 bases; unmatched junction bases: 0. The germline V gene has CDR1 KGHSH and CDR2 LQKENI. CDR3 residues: CASSPGLAGDEQYF. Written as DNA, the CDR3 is TGTGCCAGCTCACCGGGACTAGCGGGAGACGAGCAGTACTTC.

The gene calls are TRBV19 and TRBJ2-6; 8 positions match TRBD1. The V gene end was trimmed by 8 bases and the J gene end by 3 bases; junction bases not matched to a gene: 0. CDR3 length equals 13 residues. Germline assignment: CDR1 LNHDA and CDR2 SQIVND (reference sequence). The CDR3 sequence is CASGQGGANVLTF. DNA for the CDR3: TGTGCCAGTGGACAGGGTGGGGCCAACGTCCTGACTTTC.

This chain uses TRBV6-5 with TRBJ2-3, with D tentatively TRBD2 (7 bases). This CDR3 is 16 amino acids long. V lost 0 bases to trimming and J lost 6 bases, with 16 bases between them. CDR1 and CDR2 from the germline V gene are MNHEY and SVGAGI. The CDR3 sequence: CASSYSSGGLWDTQYF. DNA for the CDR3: TGTGCCAGCAGTTACTCGTCCGGGGGGCTTTGGGATACGCAGTATTTT.

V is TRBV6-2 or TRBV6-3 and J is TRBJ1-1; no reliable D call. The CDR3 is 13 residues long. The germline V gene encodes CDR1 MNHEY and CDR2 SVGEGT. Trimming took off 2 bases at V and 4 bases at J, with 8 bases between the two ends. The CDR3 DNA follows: TGTGCCAGCAGTTACGTGGCCGTCACTGAAGCTTTCTTT. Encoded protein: CASSYVAVTEAFF.

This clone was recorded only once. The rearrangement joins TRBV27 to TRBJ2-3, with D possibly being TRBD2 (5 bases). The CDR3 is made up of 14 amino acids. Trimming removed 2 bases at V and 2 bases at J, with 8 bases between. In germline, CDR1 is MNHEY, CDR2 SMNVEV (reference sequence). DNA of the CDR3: TGTGCCAGCAGTTTAGGACTTTCCACAGATACGCAGTATTTT. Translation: CASSLGLSTDTQYF.